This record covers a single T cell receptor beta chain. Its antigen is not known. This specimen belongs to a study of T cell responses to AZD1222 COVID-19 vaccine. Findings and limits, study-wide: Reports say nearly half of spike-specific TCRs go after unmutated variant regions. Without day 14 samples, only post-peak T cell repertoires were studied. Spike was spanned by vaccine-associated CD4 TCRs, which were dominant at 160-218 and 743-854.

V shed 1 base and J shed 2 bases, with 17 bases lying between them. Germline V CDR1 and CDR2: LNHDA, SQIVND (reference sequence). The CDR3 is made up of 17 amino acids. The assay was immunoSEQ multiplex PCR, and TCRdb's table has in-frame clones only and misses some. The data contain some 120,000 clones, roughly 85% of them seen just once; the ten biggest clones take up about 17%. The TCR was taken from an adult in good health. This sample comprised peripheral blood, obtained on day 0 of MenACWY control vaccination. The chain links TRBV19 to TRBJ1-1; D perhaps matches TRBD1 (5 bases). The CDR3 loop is CASSIASRRETNTEAFF. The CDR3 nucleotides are TGTGCCAGTAGTATAGCTTCGCGCAGGGAGACAAACACTGAAGCTTTCTTT.